These T cell receptor beta chains were read from a single sample in a study of metastatic and nonmetastatic thyroid tumors. Using MiXCR, TCRdb re-called clones from the PCR reads. In the table there are approximately 6,000 clones, 25% to 30% of which are singletons. Sequences were obtained from adjacent normal tissue. These receptors all come from a female donor with papillary thyroid cancer or a benign thyroid nodule (not recorded which). Some clones in this sample may be carry-over from other donors' samples. CDR3s include the opening cysteine and the closing phenylalanine or tryptophan. A D gene is named only where the DNA matches it firmly. Rows give clone size only sometimes, using once, few, many, or a class for an expanded clone.

v_call	clone_size	d_call	j_call	cdr3_aa	cdr3_nt
TRBV11-2	NA	NA	TRBJ2-7	CASSPGSSYEQYF	TGTGCCAGCAGCCCCGGGAGTTCCTACGAGCAGTACTTC
TRBV6-2/TRBV6-3	NA	NA	TRBJ2-5	CASSFGMDPETQYF	TGTGCCAGCAGTTTCGGTATGGACCCAGAGACCCAGTACTTC
TRBV7-9	NA	NA	TRBJ2-7	CASSPSGHYEQYF	TGTGCCAGCAGCCCCTCGGGGCACTACGAGCAGTACTTC
TRBV20-1	medium-sized	TRBD1	TRBJ2-7	CSARAVGQGAYEQYF	TGCAGTGCTAGAGCTGTCGGACAGGGGGCTTACGAGCAGTACTTC
TRBV29-1	few	NA	TRBJ2-7	CSVDRVYEQYF	TGCAGCGTTGACAGGGTCTACGAGCAGTACTTC
TRBV18	medium-sized	NA	TRBJ2-7	CASSPEGFQWNEQYF	TGTGCCAGCTCACCCGAGGGATTCCAGTGGAACGAGCAGTACTTC
TRBV6-1	large	NA	TRBJ1-2	CASSERGFYGYTF	TGTGCCAGCAGTGAAAGGGGTTTCTATGGCTACACCTTC
TRBV16	NA	NA	TRBJ1-2	CASSQSRARALGGYTF	TGTGCCAGCAGCCAATCTAGGGCACGGGCCTTAGGAGGCTACACCTTC
TRBV20-1	NA	TRBD1	TRBJ1-1	CSAREGARTEAFF	TGCAGTGCTAGGGAGGGGGCAAGGACTGAAGCTTTCTTT
TRBV6-1	few	NA	TRBJ1-2	CASSELVMGGYTF	TGTGCCAGCAGTGAACTCGTTATGGGCGGCTACACCTTC
TRBV11-2	few	TRBD2	TRBJ2-7	CASSATSGTISYEQYF	TGTGCCAGCAGCGCAACTAGCGGGACGATCTCCTACGAGCAGTACTTC
TRBV11-2	NA	NA	TRBJ2-1	CASSLSQNEQFF	TGTGCCAGCAGCTTAAGTCAGAATGAGCAGTTCTTC
TRBV12-3/TRBV12-4	NA	TRBD1	TRBJ1-5	CASSTSTGGGNQPQHF	TGTGCCAGCAGCACCTCGACAGGGGGCGGCAATCAGCCCCAGCATTTT